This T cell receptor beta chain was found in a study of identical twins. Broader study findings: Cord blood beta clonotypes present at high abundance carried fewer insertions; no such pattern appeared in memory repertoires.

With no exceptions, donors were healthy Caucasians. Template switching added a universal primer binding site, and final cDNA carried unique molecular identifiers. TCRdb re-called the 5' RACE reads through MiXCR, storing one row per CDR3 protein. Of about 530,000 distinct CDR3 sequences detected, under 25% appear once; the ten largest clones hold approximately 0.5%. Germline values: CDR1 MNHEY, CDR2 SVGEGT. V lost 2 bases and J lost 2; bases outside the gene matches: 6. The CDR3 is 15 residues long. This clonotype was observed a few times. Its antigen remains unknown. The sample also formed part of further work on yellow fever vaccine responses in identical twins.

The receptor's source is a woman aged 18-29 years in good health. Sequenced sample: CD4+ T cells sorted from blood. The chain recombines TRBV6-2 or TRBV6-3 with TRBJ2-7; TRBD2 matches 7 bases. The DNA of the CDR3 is TGTGCCAGCAGTTACATGGCTAGCGGTACCTACGAGCAGTACTTC. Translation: CASSYMASGTYEQYF.